A selection of T cell receptor beta chains follows, all from one sample in a study of CD8+ T cells in alopecia areata. Only in-frame clones appear in the TCRdb table, and some are missing; sequencing was by immunoSEQ multiplex PCR. The data show about 92,000 clones, roughly 45% seen once. The sequencing here drew on CD8+ T cells sorted from blood, taken at week 24, from a patient treated with tofacitinib. These receptors were taken from a human donor with alopecia areata. CDR3s include the opening cysteine and the closing phenylalanine or tryptophan. D genes are given only for firm matches. Clone size is stated in some rows and not others, as once, few, many or a class when expanded.

clone_size d_call j_call v_call cdr3_nt cdr3_aa
- - TRBJ1-1 TRBV4-1 TGCGCCAGCAGCCTGGACAGAGGATACACTGAAGCTTTCTTT CASSLDRGYTEAFF
- TRBD2 TRBJ2-1 TRBV30 TGTGCCTGGAGTGTGCGGGAGGGCCTTGTTAGGCACAATGAGCAGTTCTTC CAWSVREGLVRHNEQFF
- - TRBJ2-5 TRBV5-4 TGTGCCAGCAGCTTATCGACGGGATACCAAGAGACCCAGTACTTC CASSLSTGYQETQYF
- - TRBJ2-1 TRBV5-1 TGCGCCAGCAGCTTGGGCCAGGGGATGAGGAATGAGCAGTTCTTC CASSLGQGMRNEQFF
few TRBD2 TRBJ2-2 TRBV29-1 TGCAGCGTCTCGCCCATAGCGGGATCGAACACCGGGGAGCTGTTTTTT CSVSPIAGSNTGELFF
- - TRBJ2-7 TRBV9 TGTGCCAGCAGCCCCGAGCTAGGGGACTACGAGCAGTACTTC CASSPELGDYEQYF
- - TRBJ1-2 TRBV30 TGTGCCTGGAGTGTACTTCCCCCCCTAAGGGGCTACACCTTC CAWSVLPPLRGYTF
- - TRBJ1-4 TRBV30 TGTGCCTGGAGTGTCTCAGAAAAACTGTTTTTT CAWSVSEKLFF
few - TRBJ2-7 TRBV29-1 TGCAGCGTTGGGGAAGACTACGAGCAGTACTTC CSVGEDYEQYF
- - TRBJ2-1 TRBV11-2 TGTGCCAGCAGCTTGATTCTCGGGGGTGGAGGCAATGAGCAGTTCTTC CASSLILGGGGNEQFF
few TRBD1 TRBJ1-1 TRBV27 TGTGCCAGCAGTCGTGGGACAGGGGGTCAAGCTTTCTTT CASSRGTGGQAFF
- - TRBJ1-1 TRBV10-3 TGTGCCATCAGTGACCACGGACAGACCCCCACTGAAGCTTTCTTT CAISDHGQTPTEAFF
few TRBD1 TRBJ2-7 TRBV4-2 TGTGCCAGCAGCCAAGAGTCCGGGACAGGGGCCGAGCAGTACTTC CASSQESGTGAEQYF
- TRBD2 TRBJ2-3 TRBV6-4 TGTGCCAGCAGCAGACTAGCGGGAGAGGTAGATACGCAGTATTTT CASSRLAGEVDTQYF
few - TRBJ2-1 TRBV4-1 TGCGCCAGCAGCCAAGATCGGGCTAGCTCCTACAATGAGCAGTTCTTC CASSQDRASSYNEQFF
few TRBD2 TRBJ2-7 TRBV29-1 TGCAGCGTTGGGGGACTAGCGGGAGTAACCTACGAGCAGTACTTC CSVGGLAGVTYEQYF
few - TRBJ1-1 TRBV29-1 TGCAGCGTTGACGAGGCTTCGGCAGAAGCTTTCTTT CSVDEASAEAFF
few TRBD1 TRBJ1-5 TRBV5-1 TGTGCCAGCAGCTTGAAGACAGGGGGCGGAAGTCAGCCCCAGCATTTT CASSLKTGGGSQPQHF
- TRBD1 TRBJ1-4 TRBV6-5 TGTGCCAGCAGTTGGACAGGGAGTGCAACTAATGAAAAACTGTTTTTT CASSWTGSATNEKLFF
- TRBD2 TRBJ2-7 TRBV28 TGTGCCAGCAGTCGACTAGCGGGAGTATACTACGAGCAGTACTTC CASSRLAGVYYEQYF
- - TRBJ2-3 TRBV23-1 TGCGCCAGCAGGTTCGGGGATGCAGCTGGCACAGATACGCAGTATTTT CASRFGDAAGTDTQYF
- - TRBJ1-5 TRBV11-2 TGTGCCAGCAGCTCCCGGGGTAGCAATCAGCCCCAGCATTTT CASSSRGSNQPQHF
few - TRBJ1-1 TRBV27 TGTGCCACCACGGGGGGGGTAAACACTGAAGCTTTCTTT CATTGGVNTEAFF